This T cell receptor (beta chain) was identified in a study of T cells in Graves' hyperthyroidism and ophthalmopathy. Turning to the study itself: At initial diagnosis, before any treatment had begun, peripheral blood was obtained.

The investigators amplified TCR beta CDR3 regions from RNA transcripts. Carried out on the TCR CDR3, a first-round RT-PCR used the HTBI primer set. TCRdb used MiXCR to reprocess the multiplex PCR reads, holding one entry per CDR3 protein. Of roughly 750,000 distinct CDR3 sequences in the sample, about a sixth are singletons; the top ten hold roughly 8%. Graves' hyperthyroidism without ophthalmopathy progression within 18 months was termed stable. The sequence came from a man younger than 35 with Graves' hyperthyroidism. Source material: blood.

The CDR3 loop is CSTGDTDTQYF. In nucleotides, the CDR3 is TGCAGCACAGGGGACACAGATACGCAGTATTTT. The chain uses TRBV29-1 and TRBJ2-3; 7 nucleotides line up with TRBD1. The CDR3 totals 11 residues. The V segment lost 8 bases and the J segment 2 bases; nucleotides outside the gene matches: 1. Germline V lookup: CDR1 SQVTM, CDR2 ANQGSEA.